This T cell receptor (beta chain) derives from a study of radiation and T cells in renal cell carcinoma. With respect to this clone: Its antigen is currently unknown.

V gave up 4 bases and J gave up 4 bases, with 17 bases separating them. There are 15 residues in the CDR3. Germline CDR1 and CDR2: SGDLS and YYNGEE. Study results and caveats: Top tumor clonotypes rose in blood 2 weeks post-radiation, then contracted.

Documented time point: blood 2 weeks post-SBRT. The treatment denotes: 15 Gy SBRT to primary tumor, nephrectomy 4 weeks later. Serial blood draws occurred at baseline and 2 and 4 weeks post-SBRT. Clear cell pathology was present in this patient's renal cell carcinoma. Measured with immunoSEQ multiplex PCR; TCRdb has only the in-frame clones, and not every one. The sample holds roughly 140,000 clones, 87% seen once. The chain employs TRBV9 and TRBJ1-1; maybe TRBD1 (5 bases). This receptor was obtained from a woman aged 50 to 65 with renal cell carcinoma. The source material was blood, sampled from a patient whose treatment included radiotherapy and nephrectomy. In nucleotides, the CDR3 is TGTGCCAGCAGCCCCCCCCGGGGGGGAGGCACTGAAGCTTTCTTT. Amino acids: CASSPPRGGGTEAFF.